A selection of T cell receptor beta chains follows, all from one sample in a study of Ad26.COV2.S vaccination and SARS-CoV-2 variants. Sequenced by immunoSEQ multiplex PCR; TCRdb stores in-frame clones only, minus some. The sample carries roughly 330,000 clones, roughly nine tenths recorded once. The source was peripheral blood, collected in a trial of Ad26.COV2.S vaccine versus placebo. These receptor sequences come from a person between 18 and 65 years old who received the Ad26.COV2.S COVID-19 vaccine or a placebo. Both conserved end residues are part of each CDR3. A D gene is named only where the DNA matches it firmly.

d_gene	v_gene	j_gene	CDR3nt	CDR3aa
-	TRBV5-1	TRBJ1-2	TGCGCCAGCAGCAGTATAACAGGGAGCTATGGCTACACCTTC	CASSSITGSYGYTF
TRBD2	TRBV27	TRBJ2-1	TGTGCCAGCAGTTTAGGGCTAGCGGGAGTGGTAGGGCAGTTCTTC	CASSLGLAGVVGQFF
-	TRBV7-2	TRBJ1-1	TGTGCCAGCAGCTTCTCGCAGGGAGTAACTGAAGCTTTCTTT	CASSFSQGVTEAFF
TRBD1	TRBV19	TRBJ1-2	TGTGCCAGTATCCCCCGGGACAGGGTTTATGGCTACACCTTC	CASIPRDRVYGYTF
-	TRBV18	TRBJ2-1	TGTGCCAGCTCACCTTATAAAACCTTGAAGATAGAGGCCAATGAGCAGTTCTTC	CASSPYKTLKIEANEQFF
TRBD1	TRBV5-1	TRBJ1-1	TGCGCCAGCAGCTTGGGACGGGGACAGGGAACAATGAACACTGAAGCTTTCTTT	CASSLGRGQGTMNTEAFF
-	TRBV7-9	TRBJ1-1	TGTGCCAGCAATAGCATGGAGGGGACTGAAGCTTTCTTT	CASNSMEGTEAFF
TRBD2	TRBV28	TRBJ2-5	TGTGCCAGCAGTTTACTAGCGGGAGATTTTGAGACCCAGTACTTC	CASSLLAGDFETQYF
-	TRBV19	TRBJ1-3	TGTGCCAGTAGGTCCGACAGTCTCTCCTCTGGAAACACCATATATTTT	CASRSDSLSSGNTIYF
-	TRBV11-3	TRBJ1-3	TGTGCCAGCAACCACTCTCCCCTCTCTGGAAACACCATATATTTT	CASNHSPLSGNTIYF
-	TRBV3-1/TRBV3-2	TRBJ2-1	TGTGCCAGCAGCCCGCCGATGGGGGCGAGCTCCTACAATGAGCAGTTCTTC	CASSPPMGASSYNEQFF
TRBD1	TRBV19	TRBJ2-7	TGTGCTAGTAAAGGGCCCGGACAGGGGACCTACGAGCAGTACTTC	CASKGPGQGTYEQYF